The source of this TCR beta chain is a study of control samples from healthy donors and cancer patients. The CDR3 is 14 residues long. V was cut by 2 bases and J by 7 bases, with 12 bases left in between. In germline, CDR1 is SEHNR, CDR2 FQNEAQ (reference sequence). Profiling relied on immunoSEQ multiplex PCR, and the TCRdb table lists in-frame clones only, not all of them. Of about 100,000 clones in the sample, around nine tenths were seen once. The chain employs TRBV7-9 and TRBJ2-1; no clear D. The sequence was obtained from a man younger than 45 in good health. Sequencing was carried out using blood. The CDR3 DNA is TGTGCCAGCAGCTTATCGGCTAAAACAAATGAGCAGTTCTTC. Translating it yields CASSLSAKTNEQFF. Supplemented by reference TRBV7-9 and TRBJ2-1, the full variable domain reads DTGVSQNPRHKITKRGQNVTFRCDPISEHNRLYWYRQTLGQGPEFLTYFQNEAQLEKSRLLSDRFSAERPKGSFSTLEIQRTEQGDSAMYLCASSLSAKTNEQFFGPGTRLTVL.